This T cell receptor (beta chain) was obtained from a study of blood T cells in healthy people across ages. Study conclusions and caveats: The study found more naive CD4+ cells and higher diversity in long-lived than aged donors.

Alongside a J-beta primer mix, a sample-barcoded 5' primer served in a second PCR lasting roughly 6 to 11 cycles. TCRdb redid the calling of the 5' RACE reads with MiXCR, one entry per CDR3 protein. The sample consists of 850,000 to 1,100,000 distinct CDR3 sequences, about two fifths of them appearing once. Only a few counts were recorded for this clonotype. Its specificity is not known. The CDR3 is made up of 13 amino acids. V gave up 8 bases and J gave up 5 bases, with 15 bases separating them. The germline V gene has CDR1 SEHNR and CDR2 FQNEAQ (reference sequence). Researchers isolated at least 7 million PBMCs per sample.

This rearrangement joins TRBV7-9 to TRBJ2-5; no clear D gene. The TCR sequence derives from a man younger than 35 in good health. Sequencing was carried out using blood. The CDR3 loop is CASQVRVWETQYF. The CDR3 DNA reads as TGTGCCAGCCAAGTCAGAGTTTGGGAGACCCAGTACTTC.